This T cell receptor (beta chain) came from a study of Ad26.COV2.S vaccination and SARS-CoV-2 variants. Findings of the study overall: It was vaccine recipients, not placebo recipients, who had the higher spike-specific TCR breadth.

Stated treatment: about 20 received Ad26.COV2.S at low or high dose, single or two shots; about 5 received placebo; per-sample allocation not given. Samples were taken on day 63 after the first vaccine or placebo injection. Generated by immunoSEQ multiplex PCR, the TCRdb table keeps only in-frame clones and is missing some. The sample consists of about 320,000 clones, 86% of them appearing once. This CDR3 is 13 amino acids long. V was trimmed by 2 bases and J by 6 bases, leaving 10 bases between them. Germline V gene data show CDR1 as GTSNPN and CDR2 as SVGIG (reference sequence). As to this clone: What it recognizes is unknown.

The sequence derives from a person between 18 and 65 years old who received the Ad26.COV2.S COVID-19 vaccine or a placebo. The material was peripheral blood, obtained in a trial of Ad26.COV2.S vaccine versus placebo. V gene TRBV30 combines with J gene TRBJ2-2, with D hard to call. The CDR3 nucleotides read TGTGCCTGGAGTTCCCGCAGATCCGGGGAGCTGTTTTTT. Amino acid sequence: CAWSSRRSGELFF.